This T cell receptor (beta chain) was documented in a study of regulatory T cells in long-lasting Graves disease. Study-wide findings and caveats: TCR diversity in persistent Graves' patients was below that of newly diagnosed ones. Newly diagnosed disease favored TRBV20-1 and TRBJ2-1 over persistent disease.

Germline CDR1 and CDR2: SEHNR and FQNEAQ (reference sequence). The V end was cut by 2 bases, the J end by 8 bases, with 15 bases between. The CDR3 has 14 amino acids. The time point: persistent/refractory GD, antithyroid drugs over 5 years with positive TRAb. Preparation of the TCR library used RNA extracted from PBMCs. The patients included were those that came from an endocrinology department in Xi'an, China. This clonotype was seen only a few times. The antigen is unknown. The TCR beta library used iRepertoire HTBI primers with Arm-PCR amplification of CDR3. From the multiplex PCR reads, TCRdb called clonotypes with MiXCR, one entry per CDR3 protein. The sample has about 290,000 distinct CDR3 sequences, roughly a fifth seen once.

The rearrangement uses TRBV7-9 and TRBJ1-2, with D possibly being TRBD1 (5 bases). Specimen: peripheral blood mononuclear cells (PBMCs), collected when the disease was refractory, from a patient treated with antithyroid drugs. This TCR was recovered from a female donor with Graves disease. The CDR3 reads CASSLIGDLRGYTF. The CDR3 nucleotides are TGTGCCAGCAGCTTAATTGGGGACTTGAGGGGCTACACCTTC.